Presented here are 8 T cell receptor beta chains from one specimen sequenced in a study of cytomegalovirus exposure and HLA in healthy donors. The PCR contained 60 Vbeta and 13 Jbeta primers. TCRdb's table, derived via immunoSEQ multiplex PCR, lists solely in-frame clones and lacks some. This specimen shows about 170,000 clones; the ten leading clones hold 0.79%. Sequenced material: PBMCs. These TCRs come from a woman between 18 and 30 years old in good health and CMV-seropositive.

The chain uses TRBV7-6 and TRBJ2-3; 10 nucleotides line up with TRBD2. CDR1 and CDR2 from the germline V gene are SGHVS and FNYEAQ. This CDR3 spans 16 amino acids. V lost 6 bases and J lost 2; bases outside the gene matches: 8. CDR3 in amino acids: CASSQSGRGDTDTQYF. In DNA, the CDR3 is TGTGCCAGCAGTCAAAGCGGGAGGGGGGACACAGATACGCAGTATTTT. Combining the CDR3 with reference TRBV7-6 and TRBJ2-3 gives the whole variable domain GAGVSQSPRYKVTKRGQDVALRCDPISGHVSLYWYRQALGQGPEFLTYFNYEAQQDKSGLPNDRFSAERPEGSISTLTIQRTEQRDSAMYRCASSQSGRGDTDTQYFGPGTRLTVL.

This chain joins TRBV13 and TRBJ1-1, with 10 bases matching TRBD1. The V gene's germline CDR1 is PRHDT and CDR2 FYEKMQ (reference sequence). V shed 4 bases, J shed 4 bases, and the junction held 12 bases outside the gene matches. The CDR3 loop spans 17 amino acids. The CDR3 loop reads CASSSERQGARGTEAFF. CDR3 nucleotides: TGTGCCAGCAGCTCCGAGCGACAGGGGGCGCGGGGCACTGAAGCTTTCTTT. Drawing the rest from reference TRBV13 and TRBJ1-1, the complete variable domain is AAGVIQSPRHLIKEKRETATLKCYPIPRHDTVYWYQQGPGQDPQFLISFYEKMQSDKGSIPDRFSAQQFSDYHSELNMSSLELGDSALYFCASSSERQGARGTEAFFGQGTRLTVV.

The chain couples TRBV9 to TRBJ2-1; TRBD2 agrees at 7 bases. V trimming: 3 bases; J trimming: 1 base; junction bases outside the gene matches: 10. Germline V gene data show CDR1 as SGDLS and CDR2 as YYNGEE. The CDR3 runs 17 residues. The CDR3 reads CASSGNLGGKSYNEQFF. In DNA, the CDR3 is TGTGCCAGCAGCGGAAATCTGGGGGGGAAATCCTACAATGAGCAGTTCTTC.

The rearrangement links TRBV5-4 to TRBJ2-7; 7 nucleotides agree with TRBD2. CDR3 length equals 13 residues. Germline values: CDR1 SGHNT, CDR2 YYREEE (reference sequence). V shed 6 bases, J shed 5 bases, and the junction held 8 bases outside the gene matches. The CDR3 DNA is TGTGCCAGCACCCCGAGCGGGACCCACGAGCAGTACTTC. Residues: CASTPSGTHEQYF. Full variable domain (outside the CDR3, taken from reference TRBV5-4 and TRBJ2-7): ETGVTQSPTHLIKTRGQQVTLRCSSQSGHNTVSWYQQALGQGPQFIFQYYREEENGRGNFPPRFSGLQFPNYSSELNVNALELDDSALYLCASTPSGTHEQYFGPGTRLTVT.

This chain links TRBV7-9 with TRBJ2-2, with TRBD2 matching 7 bases. Trimming at V came to 2 bases and at J to 2 bases, leaving 5 bases not matched to a gene. The CDR3 covers 16 residues. The V gene's germline CDR1 is SEHNR and CDR2 FQNEAQ (reference sequence). The CDR3 spells CASSLWAGVNTGELFF. The CDR3 coding sequence is TGTGCCAGCAGCTTATGGGCGGGGGTTAACACCGGGGAGCTGTTTTTT.

This chain uses TRBV4-1 with TRBJ2-5; 7 bases are shared with TRBD1. With 4 bases clipped from V and 2 bases from J, the junction kept 7 bases outside the gene matches. This CDR3 has 15 amino acids. The germline CDR1 and CDR2 sequences are MGHRA and YSYEKL. The CDR3 DNA reads as TGCGCCAGCAGCCGACAGGGCGAGGATCAAGAGACCCAGTACTTC. Translating it yields CASSRQGEDQETQYF.

The V gene is TRBV6-6, the J gene TRBJ1-1, with TRBD1 identical over 8 bases. There are 16 residues in the CDR3. Germline CDR1 reads MNHNY; CDR2 reads SVGAGI (reference sequence). The V and J ends lost 2 bases and 7 bases, in that order; junction bases with no gene match: 12. The CDR3 nucleotides are TGTGCCAGCAGTTACCCCCTTGACAGGGGTGGTGGTGAAGCTTTCTTT. It specifies CASSYPLDRGGGEAFF.

The chain uses TRBV5-1 and TRBJ2-7; D remains ambiguous. Trimming took 0 bases from V and 1 from J, leaving 8 bases between them. CDR3 size: 14 residues. The V gene's germline CDR1 is SGHRS and CDR2 YFSETQ. This chain's CDR3 is CASSLASESYEQYF. DNA of the CDR3: TGCGCCAGCAGCTTGGCATCTGAGTCCTACGAGCAGTACTTC.